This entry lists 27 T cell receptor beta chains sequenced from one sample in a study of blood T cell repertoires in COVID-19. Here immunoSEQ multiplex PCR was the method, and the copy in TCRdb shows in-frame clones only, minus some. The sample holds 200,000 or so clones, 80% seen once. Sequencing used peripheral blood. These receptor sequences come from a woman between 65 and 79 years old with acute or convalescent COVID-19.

DNA of the CDR3: TGTGCCAGCAGCCCCCTAGAGACCCAGTACTTC. Protein: CASSPLETQYF. The chain uses TRBV7-9 and TRBJ2-5; no firm D call. CDR1 is SEHNR and CDR2 is FQNEAQ in the germline V gene (reference sequence). Trimming removed 5 bases from V and 4 bases from J, with 5 bases in between. This CDR3 is 11 amino acids long.

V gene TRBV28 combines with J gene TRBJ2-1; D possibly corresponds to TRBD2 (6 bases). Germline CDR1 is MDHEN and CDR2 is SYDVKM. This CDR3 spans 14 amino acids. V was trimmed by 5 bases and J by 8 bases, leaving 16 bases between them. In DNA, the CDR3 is TGTGCCAGCAGTCCCCGGGACTTCGGCTATGAGCAGTTCTTC. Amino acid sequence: CASSPRDFGYEQFF.

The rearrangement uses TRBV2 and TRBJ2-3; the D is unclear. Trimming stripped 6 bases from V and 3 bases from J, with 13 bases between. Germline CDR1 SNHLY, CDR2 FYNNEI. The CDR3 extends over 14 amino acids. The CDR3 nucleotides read TGTGCCAGCAGCCCCTTGGTCGGGACAGATACGCAGTATTTT. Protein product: CASSPLVGTDTQYF.

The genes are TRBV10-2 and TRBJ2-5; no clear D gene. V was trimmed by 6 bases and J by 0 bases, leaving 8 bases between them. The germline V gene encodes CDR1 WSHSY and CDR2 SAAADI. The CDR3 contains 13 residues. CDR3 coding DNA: TGCGCCAGCAGGGAGCGTAACCAAGAGACCCAGTACTTC. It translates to CASRERNQETQYF.

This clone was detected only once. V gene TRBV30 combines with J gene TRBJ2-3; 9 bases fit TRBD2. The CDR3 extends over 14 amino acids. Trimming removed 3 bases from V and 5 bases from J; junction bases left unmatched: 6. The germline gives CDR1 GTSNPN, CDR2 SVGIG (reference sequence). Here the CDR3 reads CAWRGSGSIDTQYF. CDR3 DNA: TGTGCCTGGAGAGGTAGCGGGAGTATAGATACGCAGTATTTT.

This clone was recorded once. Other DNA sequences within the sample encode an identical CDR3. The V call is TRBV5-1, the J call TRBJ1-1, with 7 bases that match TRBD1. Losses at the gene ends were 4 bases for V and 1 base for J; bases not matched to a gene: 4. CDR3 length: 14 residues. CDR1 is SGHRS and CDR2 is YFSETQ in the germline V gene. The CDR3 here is CASSSQGGNTEAFF. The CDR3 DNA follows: TGCGCCAGCAGCAGTCAGGGGGGGAACACTGAAGCTTTCTTT.

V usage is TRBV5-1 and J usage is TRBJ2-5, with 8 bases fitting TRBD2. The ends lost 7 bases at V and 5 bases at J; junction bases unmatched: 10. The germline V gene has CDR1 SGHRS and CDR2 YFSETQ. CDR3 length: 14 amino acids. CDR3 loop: CASSPGSGSETQYF. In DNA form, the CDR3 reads TGCGCCAGCTCCCCGGGAAGCGGGAGTGAGACCCAGTACTTC.

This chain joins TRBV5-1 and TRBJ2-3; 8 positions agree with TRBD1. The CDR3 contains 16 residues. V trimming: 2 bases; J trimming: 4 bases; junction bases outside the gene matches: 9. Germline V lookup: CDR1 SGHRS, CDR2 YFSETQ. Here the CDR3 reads CASSFLDRGTADTQYF. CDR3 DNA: TGCGCCAGCAGCTTTCTTGACAGGGGAACAGCAGATACGCAGTATTTT.

The chain's CDR3 is CAWSRAQETQYF. The DNA of the CDR3 is TGTGCCTGGTCCAGGGCCCAAGAGACCCAGTACTTC. This chain links TRBV30 with TRBJ2-5, with D perhaps matching TRBD1 (5 bases). Trimming pared 5 bases from V and 1 base from J, leaving 8 bases between. Germline-derived CDR1 and CDR2 are GTSNPN and SVGIG (reference sequence). This CDR3 contains 12 residues.

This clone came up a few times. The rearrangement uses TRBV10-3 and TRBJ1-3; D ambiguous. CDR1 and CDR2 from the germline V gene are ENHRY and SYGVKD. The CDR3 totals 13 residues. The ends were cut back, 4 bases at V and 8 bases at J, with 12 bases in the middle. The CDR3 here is CAISAIQQDTIYF. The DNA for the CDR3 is TGTGCCATCAGTGCCATCCAACAAGACACCATATATTTT.

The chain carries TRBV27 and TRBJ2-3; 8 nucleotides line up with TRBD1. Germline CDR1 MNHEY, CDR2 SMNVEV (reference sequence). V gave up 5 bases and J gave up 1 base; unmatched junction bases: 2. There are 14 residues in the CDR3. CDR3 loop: CASSLGQGTDTQYF. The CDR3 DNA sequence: TGTGCCAGCAGTCTGGGACAGGGCACAGATACGCAGTATTTT.

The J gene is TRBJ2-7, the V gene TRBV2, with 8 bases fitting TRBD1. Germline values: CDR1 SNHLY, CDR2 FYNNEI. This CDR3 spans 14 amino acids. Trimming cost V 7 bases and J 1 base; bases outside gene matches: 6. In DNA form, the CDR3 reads TGTGCCAGCATCCCGGGACAGGTATCCTACGAGCAGTACTTC. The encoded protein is CASIPGQVSYEQYF.

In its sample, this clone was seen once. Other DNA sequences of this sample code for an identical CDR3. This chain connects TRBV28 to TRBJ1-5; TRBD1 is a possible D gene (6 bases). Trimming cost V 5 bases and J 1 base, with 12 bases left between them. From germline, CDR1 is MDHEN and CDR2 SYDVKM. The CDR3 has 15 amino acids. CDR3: CASSPTGLSNQPQHF. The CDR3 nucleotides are TGTGCCAGCAGTCCTACAGGGCTCAGCAATCAGCCCCAGCATTTT. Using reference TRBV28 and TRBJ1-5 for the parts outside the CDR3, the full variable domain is DVKVTQSSRYLVKRTGEKVFLECVQDMDHENMFWYRQDPGLGLRLIYFSYDVKMKEKGDIPEGYSVSREKKERFSLILESASTNQTSMYLCASSPTGLSNQPQHFGDGTRLSIL.

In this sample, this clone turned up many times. CDR3 sequence: CASSLGAGELFF. The CDR3 DNA is TGTGCCAGCAGTCTAGGGGCCGGGGAGCTGTTTTTT. The chain is built from TRBV6-5 and TRBJ2-2, with a possible D match to TRBD1 (5 bases). V was pared by 5 bases and J by 6 bases, with 7 bases between. The CDR3 loop spans 12 amino acids. The germline V gene has CDR1 MNHEY and CDR2 SVGAGI.

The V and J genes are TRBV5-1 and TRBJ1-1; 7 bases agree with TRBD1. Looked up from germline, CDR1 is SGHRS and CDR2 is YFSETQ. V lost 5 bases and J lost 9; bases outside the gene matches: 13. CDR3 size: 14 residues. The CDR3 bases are TGCGCCAGCAGATACACCGGGACAGTTCATCAAGCTTTCTTT. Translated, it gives CASRYTGTVHQAFF.

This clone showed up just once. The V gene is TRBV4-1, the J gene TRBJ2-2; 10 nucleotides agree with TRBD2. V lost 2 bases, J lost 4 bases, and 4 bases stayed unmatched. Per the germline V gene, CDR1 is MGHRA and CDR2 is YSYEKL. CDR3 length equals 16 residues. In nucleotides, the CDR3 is TGCGCCAGCAGCCAATCTAGCGGGAGTCGCACCGGGGAGCTGTTTTTT. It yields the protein CASSQSSGSRTGELFF.

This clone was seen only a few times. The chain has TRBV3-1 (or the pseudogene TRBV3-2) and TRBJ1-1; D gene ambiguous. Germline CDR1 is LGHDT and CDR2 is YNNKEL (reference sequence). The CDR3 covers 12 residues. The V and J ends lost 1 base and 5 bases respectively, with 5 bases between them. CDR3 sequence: CASSQAGTEAFF. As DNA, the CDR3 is TGTGCCAGCAGCCAAGCGGGGACTGAAGCTTTCTTT.

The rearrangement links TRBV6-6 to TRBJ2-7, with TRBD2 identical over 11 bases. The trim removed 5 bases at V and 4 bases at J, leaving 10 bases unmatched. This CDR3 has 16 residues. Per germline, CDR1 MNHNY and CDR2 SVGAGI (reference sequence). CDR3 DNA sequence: TGTGCCAGCAGTCCGGGGACTAGCGGAAATTATTACGAGCAGTACTTC. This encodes CASSPGTSGNYYEQYF.

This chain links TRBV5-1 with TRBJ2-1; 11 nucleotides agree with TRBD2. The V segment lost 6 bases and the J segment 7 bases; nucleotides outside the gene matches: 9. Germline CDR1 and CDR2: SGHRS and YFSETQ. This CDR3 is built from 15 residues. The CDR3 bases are TGCGCCAGCACCATGATAGCGGGAGGGCCTAATGAGCAGTTCTTC. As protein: CASTMIAGGPNEQFF.

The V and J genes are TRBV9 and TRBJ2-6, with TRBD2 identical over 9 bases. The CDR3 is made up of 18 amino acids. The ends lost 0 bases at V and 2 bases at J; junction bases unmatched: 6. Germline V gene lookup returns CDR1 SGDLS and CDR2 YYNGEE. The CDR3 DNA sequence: TGTGCCAGCAGCGTAGTCCCTAGCGGGACCCCTGGGGCCAACGTCCTGACTTTC. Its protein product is CASSVVPSGTPGANVLTF.

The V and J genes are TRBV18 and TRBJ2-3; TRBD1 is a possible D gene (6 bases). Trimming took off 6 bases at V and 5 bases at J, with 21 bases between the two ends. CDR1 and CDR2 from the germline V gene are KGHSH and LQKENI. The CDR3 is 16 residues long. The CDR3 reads CASSPSGLQGGDTQYF. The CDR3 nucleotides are TGTGCCAGCTCCCCCAGTGGTCTACAGGGCGGAGATACGCAGTATTTT.

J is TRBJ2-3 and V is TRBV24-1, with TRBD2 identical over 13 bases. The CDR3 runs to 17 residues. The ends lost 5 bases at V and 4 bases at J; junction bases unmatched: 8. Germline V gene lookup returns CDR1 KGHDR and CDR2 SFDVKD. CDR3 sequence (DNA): TGTGCCACCAGTGGGACTAGCGGGAGCTCGGGGGCAGATACGCAGTATTTT. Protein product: CATSGTSGSSGADTQYF.

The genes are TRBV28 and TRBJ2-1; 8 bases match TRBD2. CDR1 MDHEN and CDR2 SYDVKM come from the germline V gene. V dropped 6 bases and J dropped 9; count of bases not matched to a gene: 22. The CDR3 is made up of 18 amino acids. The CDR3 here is CASSSPGAGVRMVSEQFF. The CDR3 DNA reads TGTGCCAGCAGCTCCCCAGGAGCGGGAGTCAGAATGGTGAGTGAGCAGTTCTTC.

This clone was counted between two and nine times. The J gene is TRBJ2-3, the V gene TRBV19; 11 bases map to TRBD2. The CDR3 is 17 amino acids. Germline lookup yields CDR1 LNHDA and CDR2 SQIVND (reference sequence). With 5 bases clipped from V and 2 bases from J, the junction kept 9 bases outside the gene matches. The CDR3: CASSPRTSGQVTDTQYF. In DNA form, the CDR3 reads TGTGCCAGTAGTCCCAGGACTAGCGGGCAAGTCACAGATACGCAGTATTTT.

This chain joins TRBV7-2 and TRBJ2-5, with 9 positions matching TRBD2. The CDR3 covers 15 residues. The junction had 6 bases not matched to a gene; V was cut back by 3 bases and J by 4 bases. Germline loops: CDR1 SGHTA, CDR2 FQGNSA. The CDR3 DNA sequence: TGTGCCAGCAGCTTGGCCGGGACTAGCACAGAGACCCAGTACTTC. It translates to CASSLAGTSTETQYF. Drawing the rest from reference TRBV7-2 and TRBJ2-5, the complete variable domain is GAGVSQSPSNKVTEKGKDVELRCDPISGHTALYWYRQSLGQGLEFLIYFQGNSAPDKSGLPSDRFSAERTGGSVSTLTIQRTQQEDSAVYLCASSLAGTSTETQYFGPGTRLLVL.

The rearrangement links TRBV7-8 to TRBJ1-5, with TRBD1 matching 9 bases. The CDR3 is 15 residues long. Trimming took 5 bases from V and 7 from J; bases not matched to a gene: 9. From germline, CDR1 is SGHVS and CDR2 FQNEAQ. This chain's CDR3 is CASSPPGQGRQPQHF. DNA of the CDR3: TGTGCCAGCAGCCCGCCGGGACAGGGACGACAGCCCCAGCATTTT.

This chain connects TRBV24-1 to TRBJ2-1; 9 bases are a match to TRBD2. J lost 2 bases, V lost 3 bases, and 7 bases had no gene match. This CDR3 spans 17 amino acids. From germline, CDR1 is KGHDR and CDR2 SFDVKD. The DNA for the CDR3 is TGTGCCACCAGTGATCCATCGACTAGCGGAACCTACAATGAGCAGTTCTTC. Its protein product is CATSDPSTSGTYNEQFF.